This T cell receptor beta chain was identified in a study of T-cell memory formation after mild COVID-19. From the 5' RACE reads, TCRdb called clonotypes with MiXCR, one entry per CDR3 protein. The repertoire has around 340,000 distinct CDR3 sequences, approximately 12% of them found once; the top ten carry about a fifth. Sequenced sample: PBMCs or a T cell subset sorted from them (not recorded which). The receptor's source is a man aged 18 to 29 who had mild COVID-19 (a few samples of this study predate the infection). Cell type and time point are not known.

CDR3 amino acids: CASSLRSLAGDTQYF. In DNA form, the CDR3 reads TGTGCCAGCAGTTTAAGGTCCCTAGCGGGGGATACGCAGTATTTT. The J gene is TRBJ2-3, the V gene TRBV12-3 or TRBV12-4; TRBD2 agrees at 9 bases. The CDR3 consists of 15 residues. The V segment lost 2 bases and the J segment 6 bases; nucleotides outside the gene matches: 6.